These T cell receptor beta chains were read from a single sample in a study of T cell responses to AZD1222 COVID-19 vaccine. Sequencing was performed with immunoSEQ multiplex PCR; in TCRdb, only in-frame clones are kept and a portion is missing. The sample lists around 150,000 clones; 75% to 90% were seen once. The sequencing here drew on peripheral blood, taken on day 0 of AZD1222 vaccination. The receptor source for this set is an adult in good health. Both conserved end residues are part of each CDR3. The order of the fields is D gene, J gene, clone size, V gene, CDR3 protein, CDR3 DNA. A D gene is named only where the DNA matches it firmly. Rows give clone size only sometimes, using once, few, many, or a class for an expanded clone.

>.|TRBJ1-1|.|TRBV7-8
CASSLAGSYTEAFF
TGTGCCAGCAGCTTAGCAGGCAGTTACACTGAAGCTTTCTTT
>.|TRBJ1-3|.|TRBV2
CASSEEGNTIYF
TGTGCCAGCAGTGAAGAGGGAAACACCATATATTTT
>TRBD1|TRBJ1-2|few|TRBV28
CAFSTGGGGYTF
TGTGCCTTCAGTACAGGGGGGGGTGGCTACACCTTC
>.|TRBJ1-1|.|TRBV29-1
CSVQGRMNTEAFF
TGCAGCGTTCAGGGAAGGATGAACACTGAAGCTTTCTTT
>TRBD1|TRBJ1-1|once|TRBV28
CASSSLGTGRGTEAFF
TGTGCCAGCAGTTCCCTCGGGACAGGGAGGGGTACTGAAGCTTTCTTT
>.|TRBJ1-2|.|TRBV29-1
CSVEDRAQTDGYTF
TGCAGCGTTGAAGATCGGGCGCAGACAGATGGCTACACCTTC
>TRBD1|TRBJ1-2|.|TRBV5-4
CASSRTGGAGFDGYTF
TGTGCCAGCAGCCGGACAGGGGGCGCCGGATTCGATGGCTACACCTTC
>.|TRBJ1-1|once|TRBV19
CASSMTGEAFF
TGTGCCAGTAGTATGACAGGAGAAGCTTTCTTT
>.|TRBJ2-3|.|TRBV28
CASRHTLGTDTQYF
TGTGCCAGCAGACACACTTTAGGCACAGATACGCAGTATTTT
>.|TRBJ1-1|.|TRBV2
CASRKGFVTEAFF
TGTGCCAGCAGAAAAGGGTTCGTCACTGAAGCTTTCTTT
>.|TRBJ1-3|.|TRBV9
CASSPSAYGGQGGNTIYF
TGTGCCAGCAGCCCCTCAGCGTACGGGGGGCAAGGAGGAAACACCATATATTTT
>TRBD1|TRBJ2-5|.|TRBV27
CASSLYLTGRLETQYF
TGTGCCAGCAGTTTATACCTGACAGGGCGATTGGAGACCCAGTACTTC
>TRBD1|TRBJ1-4|.|TRBV6-1
CASSFPGQGREKLFF
TGTGCCAGCAGCTTTCCGGGACAGGGAAGGGAAAAACTGTTTTTT
>.|TRBJ1-3|.|TRBV25-1
CASRAGSSSGNTIYF
TGTGCCAGCAGAGCAGGGAGTAGCTCTGGAAACACCATATATTTT
>.|TRBJ1-3|.|TRBV20-1
CSASVAGGLSSGNTIYF
TGCAGTGCTAGTGTGGCGGGGGGGCTAAGCTCTGGAAACACCATATATTTT
>.|TRBJ1-1|.|TRBV2
CASSLTSLNTEAFF
TGTGCCAGCAGTTTGACATCCCTGAACACTGAAGCTTTCTTT
>.|TRBJ2-1|.|TRBV5-1
CASSLGPEYNEQFF
TGCGCCAGCAGCTTGGGGCCGGAATACAATGAGCAGTTCTTC
>.|TRBJ1-1|.|TRBV3-1/TRBV3-2
CASSQVRAGTEAFF
TGTGCCAGCAGCCAAGTGAGAGCGGGCACTGAAGCTTTCTTT